The source of this T cell receptor beta chain is a study of response to subunit inactivated influenza vaccine. This clonotype turned up a few times. Its antigen is undetermined. The CDR3 loop spans 18 amino acids. The V and J ends lost 1 base and 3 bases, in that order; junction bases with no gene match: 7. CDR1 is LGHNA, CDR2 YNFKEQ, per germline. Study results and limitations: The authors offered the suggestion that each seasonal influenza vaccination recruits few new T cells.

Via MiXCR, TCRdb re-called the RT-PCR reads, giving one row per CDR3 protein. The repertoire consists of around 650,000 distinct CDR3 sequences, with approximately 14% occurring once and the leading ten covering around a tenth. The gene calls are TRBV4-2 and TRBJ2-3; TRBD2 matches 13 bases. The sequence was collected from a man aged 45-60 years who received an inactivated influenza vaccine. The sequencing here drew on PBMCs from blood, taken about 13 days after vaccination. CDR3 sequence: CASSQGTSGRPGTDTQYF. The CDR3 DNA is TGTGCCAGCAGCCAAGGGACTAGCGGGAGACCAGGTACAGATACGCAGTATTTT.